This note documents a single TCR beta chain sequence. Assay: immunoSEQ multiplex PCR; the TCRdb copy retains only in-frame clones and omits some. Among some 250,000 clones listed, around 89% were seen once. This record comes from a study of blood T cell repertoires in COVID-19. Study as a whole: The samples span acute and convalescent COVID-19 from the United States, Italy and Spain.

Germline CDR1 is KGHSH and CDR2 is LQKENI. The CDR3 is made up of 15 amino acids. V lost 2 bases, J lost 3 bases, and 3 bases stayed unmatched. This chain uses TRBV18 with TRBJ2-3; TRBD2 agrees at 9 bases. Sequenced: PBMCs or T cells enriched from blood (not recorded which). This receptor was taken from a man aged 35 to 55 who had recovered from COVID-19. The CDR3 protein is CASSPRTSVTDTQYF. The CDR3 nucleotides are TGTGCCAGCTCACCAAGGACTAGCGTGACAGATACGCAGTATTTT.